The 14 T cell receptor beta chains in this list originate from one sample, sequenced in a study of blood T cell repertoires in COVID-19. The repertoire was sequenced with immunoSEQ multiplex PCR; TCRdb's copy has only in-frame clones and lacks some. The table lists fewer than 250,000 clones, about 86% of them singletons. Sequencing input: PBMCs or T cells enriched from blood (not recorded which). The receptors were sampled from a woman aged 40 to 50 in a cohort exposed to, infected with or recovered from COVID-19 (not recorded which).

This clone was recorded a few times. The rearrangement uses TRBV4-3 and TRBJ1-2; possible D gene TRBD1, 5 bases. The CDR3 spans 13 residues. CDR1 and CDR2 from the germline V gene are LGHNA and YSLEER. V was shortened by 5 bases and J by 10 bases, with 17 bases between the two germline ends. The CDR3 DNA sequence: TGCGCCAGCAGCTCTCCCCAGGGTTTGGACTACACCTTC. Protein: CASSSPQGLDYTF.

V and J are TRBV27 and TRBJ1-6; D not certain. The germline V and J ends were trimmed by 6 bases and 7 bases, with 10 bases remaining between them. The CDR3 consists of 13 residues. Germline V gene sequence: CDR1 MNHEY, CDR2 SMNVEV (reference sequence). CDR3 sequence: CASSHGVNSPLHF. CDR3 DNA: TGTGCCAGCAGCCACGGGGTAAATTCACCCCTCCACTTT.

The chain carries TRBV19 and TRBJ1-6; D might be TRBD1 (5 bases). The V end lost 5 bases, the J end lost 3 bases, and 14 bases lay between the germline ends. The CDR3 totals 16 residues. Germline lookup yields CDR1 LNHDA and CDR2 SQIVND (reference sequence). The CDR3 coding sequence is TGTGCCAGTAGTCCCTTCGGGGGAGGCTATAATTCACCCCTCCACTTT. The encoded protein is CASSPFGGGYNSPLHF. Filled out from reference TRBV19 and TRBJ1-6, the complete variable domain reads DGGITQSPKYLFRKEGQNVTLSCEQNLNHDAMYWYRQDPGQGLRLIYYSQIVNDFQKGDIAEGYSVSREKKESFPLTVTSAQKNPTAFYLCASSPFGGGYNSPLHFGNGTRLTVT.

This chain joins TRBV6-5 and TRBJ2-1; 7 bases are shared with TRBD1. J lost 0 bases, V lost 2 bases, and 4 bases had no gene match. This CDR3 is 16 amino acids long. Germline V gene data show CDR1 as MNHEY and CDR2 as SVGAGI. The CDR3 loop reads CASSYGAGGSYNEQFF. The CDR3 DNA is TGTGCCAGCAGTTACGGTGCAGGGGGCTCCTACAATGAGCAGTTCTTC.

In this sample, this clone turned up once. The rearrangement uses TRBV24-1 and TRBJ2-3, with 9 nucleotides matching TRBD2. CDR3 size: 19 residues. V trimming: 4 bases; J trimming: 4 bases; junction bases outside the gene matches: 17. From germline, CDR1 is KGHDR and CDR2 SFDVKD. The CDR3 region is CATSDRSTQAGGYADTQYF. CDR3 bases: TGTGCCACCAGTGACCGAAGCACCCAAGCGGGAGGCTATGCAGATACGCAGTATTTT.

The chain employs TRBV6-5 and TRBJ1-6; a weak D match, TRBD1 (6 bases). The germline V gene encodes CDR1 MNHEY and CDR2 SVGAGI. This CDR3 has 13 amino acids. Trimming stripped 6 bases from V and 7 bases from J, with 10 bases between. The CDR3 is CASSAGTNSPLHF. The CDR3, as DNA: TGTGCCAGCAGCGCCGGGACAAATTCACCCCTCCACTTT.

This sequence joins TRBV7-2 and TRBJ1-1; maybe TRBD1 (6 bases). Germline V gives CDR1 SGHTA, CDR2 FQGNSA. CDR3 size: 14 residues. The germline V and J ends were trimmed by 6 bases and 0 bases, with 11 bases remaining between them. In DNA, the CDR3 is TGTGCCAGCAGGAGGGGGGGGATGAACACTGAAGCTTTCTTT. It yields the protein CASRRGGMNTEAFF.

This clone was picked up a small number of times. The V gene is TRBV6-2 or TRBV6-3, the J gene TRBJ1-5; D remains ambiguous. This CDR3 is 11 amino acids long. Looked up from germline, CDR1 is MNHEY and CDR2 is SVGEGT. The ends were cut back, 4 bases at V and 7 bases at J, with 5 bases in the middle. This CDR3 is CASSLGQPQHF. For the CDR3, the DNA is TGTGCCAGCAGTTTGGGCCAGCCCCAGCATTTT.

The CDR3 spells CASSLEGRGGTYEQYF. In DNA, the CDR3 is TGTGCCAGCAGCCTAGAAGGCCGGGGAGGGACCTACGAGCAGTACTTC. The V and J genes are TRBV7-6 and TRBJ2-7; TRBD2 matches at 7 bases. Germline CDR1 SGHVS, CDR2 FNYEAQ. The CDR3 has 16 residues. The V segment lost 5 bases and the J segment 2 bases; nucleotides outside the gene matches: 12. Full variable domain (outside the CDR3, taken from reference TRBV7-6 and TRBJ2-7): GAGVSQSPRYKVTKRGQDVALRCDPISGHVSLYWYRQALGQGPEFLTYFNYEAQQDKSGLPNDRFSAERPEGSISTLTIQRTEQRDSAMYRCASSLEGRGGTYEQYFGPGTRLTVT.

This clone was seen once. The chain links TRBV13 to TRBJ2-1; 8 bases fit TRBD1. The germline CDR1 and CDR2 sequences are PRHDT and FYEKMQ (reference sequence). The CDR3 has 17 amino acids. Trimming at V came to 10 bases and at J to 5 bases, leaving 19 bases not matched to a gene. The CDR3 sequence is CATSILAGQAVDNEQFF. The CDR3 region has the DNA TGTGCCACCTCGATTCTGGCGGGACAGGCGGTCGACAATGAGCAGTTCTTC. The full variable domain, completed using reference TRBV13 and TRBJ2-1, is AAGVIQSPRHLIKEKRETATLKCYPIPRHDTVYWYQQGPGQDPQFLISFYEKMQSDKGSIPDRFSAQQFSDYHSELNMSSLELGDSALYFCATSILAGQAVDNEQFFGPGTRLTVL.

The genes are TRBV13 and TRBJ2-5; D perhaps matches TRBD1 (5 bases). Germline assignment: CDR1 PRHDT and CDR2 FYEKMQ (reference sequence). The CDR3 totals 15 residues. Trimming removed 2 bases from V and 4 bases from J, with 14 bases in between. The CDR3 DNA reads TGTGCCAGCAGCTTAATCACCCCAGGGTTAGAGACCCAGTACTTC. Encoded protein: CASSLITPGLETQYF.

The chain combines TRBV27 with TRBJ1-2; tentatively, D is TRBD1 (6 bases). This CDR3 is 14 amino acids long. Trimming left V 3 bases short and J 8 bases short, with 16 bases between. Germline V gene lookup returns CDR1 MNHEY and CDR2 SMNVEV (reference sequence). The CDR3 bases are TGTGCCAGCAGTTTGAATCGGGGGGCCTTGGGCTACACCTTC. Amino acid sequence: CASSLNRGALGYTF.

The chain employs TRBV7-9 and TRBJ1-1; D gene unclear. The germline V gene encodes CDR1 SEHNR and CDR2 FQNEAQ (reference sequence). V was trimmed by 5 bases and J by 3 bases, leaving 7 bases between them. The CDR3 contains 12 residues. The CDR3: CASSPFHTEAFF. In nucleotides, the CDR3 is TGTGCCAGCAGCCCCTTTCACACTGAAGCTTTCTTT. Full variable domain (remainder filled in from reference TRBV7-9 and TRBJ1-1): DTGVSQNPRHKITKRGQNVTFRCDPISEHNRLYWYRQTLGQGPEFLTYFQNEAQLEKSRLLSDRFSAERPKGSFSTLEIQRTEQGDSAMYLCASSPFHTEAFFGQGTRLTVV.

The rearrangement joins TRBV19 to TRBJ2-7, with 8 bases that match TRBD1. Per germline, CDR1 LNHDA and CDR2 SQIVND (reference sequence). V trimming: 5 bases; J trimming: 6 bases; junction bases outside the gene matches: 6. The CDR3 is made up of 13 amino acids. The CDR3 bases are TGTGCCAGTAGTTGGACAGGGATGAGCGAGCAGTACTTC. Its protein is CASSWTGMSEQYF.